A single sample is the source of the 27 T cell receptor beta chains below, sequenced in a study of cytomegalovirus exposure and HLA in healthy donors. In the PCR, 60 Vbeta and 13 Jbeta primers were used. Method: immunoSEQ multiplex PCR; TCRdb's copy keeps in-frame clones and lacks some. The sample lists 100,000 to 120,000 clones; over 65% were seen once. The sample consisted of PBMCs. The receptors derive from a woman aged 18 to 35 in good health and CMV-seronegative.

V and J are TRBV28 and TRBJ2-5; a weak D match, TRBD1 (5 bases). The CDR3 covers 13 residues. V was clipped by 6 bases and J by 5 bases, with 13 bases between them. CDR1 and CDR2 from the germline V gene are MDHEN and SYDVKM. The CDR3: CASRRLGRETQYF. In DNA, the CDR3 is TGTGCCAGCAGGCGTTTGGGGCGGGAGACCCAGTACTTC.

This rearrangement joins TRBV6-5 to TRBJ1-3; D unclear. The CDR3 covers 15 residues. Trimming shortened V by 0 bases and J by 4 bases, and 10 bases separated the two germline ends. The germline V gene encodes CDR1 MNHEY and CDR2 SVGAGI. CDR3 residues: CASSYSAEVGNTIYF. Here the CDR3 DNA reads TGTGCCAGCAGTTACTCCGCGGAGGTGGGAAACACCATATATTTT.

The rearrangement joins TRBV5-6 to TRBJ1-6; D perhaps matches TRBD1 (5 bases). Germline values: CDR1 SGHDT, CDR2 YYEEEE. The CDR3 is 15 amino acids. Deletions cut 0 bases from V and 6 bases from J, with 10 bases between. CDR3 in DNA: TGTGCCAGCAGCTTGGACTGGGGCCTTAATTCACCCCTCCACTTT. This encodes CASSLDWGLNSPLHF.

CDR3 DNA sequence: TGTGCCAGCAGCCGGACTACCTCCTACAATGAGCAGTTCTTC. As protein: CASSRTTSYNEQFF. V gene TRBV14 combines with J gene TRBJ2-1, with D perhaps matching TRBD2 (6 bases). Between the trimmed V and J ends, which lost 4 bases and 0 bases, there was a span of 7 bases. CDR1 SGHDN and CDR2 FVKESK come from the germline V gene. CDR3 length equals 14 residues.

The chain joins TRBV7-2 to TRBJ2-3; TRBD1 matches 10 bases. CDR3 size: 15 residues. Trimming removed 4 bases from V and 6 bases from J; junction bases left unmatched: 7. Germline V CDR1 and CDR2: SGHTA, FQGNSA. The CDR3 DNA reads as TGTGCCAGCAGCTCCGGACAGGGGGAGTGGGATACGCAGTATTTT. This sequence encodes CASSSGQGEWDTQYF. Variable domain in full (rest from reference TRBV7-2 and TRBJ2-3): GAGVSQSPSNKVTEKGKDVELRCDPISGHTALYWYRQSLGQGLEFLIYFQGNSAPDKSGLPSDRFSAERTGGSVSTLTIQRTQQEDSAVYLCASSSGQGEWDTQYFGPGTRLTVL.

This clone showed up just once. Mismatch with germline at one junction end may stem from a read error. Other DNA sequences of this sample code for an identical CDR3. The chain links TRBV11-3 to TRBJ1-2; D perhaps matches TRBD1 (5 bases). Germline V gives CDR1 SGHNT, CDR2 YENEEA. The CDR3 loop spans 11 amino acids. Here the CDR3 DNA reads TGCGCCAGCAGTTTACGATCGGACACTTTTTTC. It yields the protein CASSLRSDTFF. The complete variable domain, with remaining parts taken from reference TRBV11-3 and TRBJ1-2, reads EAGVVQSPRYKIIEKKQPVAFWCNPISGHNTLYWYLQNLGQGPELLIRYENEEAVDDSQLPKDRFSAERLKGVDSTLKIQPAELGDSAVYLCASSLRSDTFFGSGTRLTVV.

The chain combines TRBV6-5 with TRBJ2-6; D ambiguous. V gave up 6 bases and J gave up 0 bases, with 6 bases separating them. CDR3 length: 14 residues. Germline V CDR1 and CDR2: MNHEY, SVGAGI. The DNA of the CDR3 is TGTGCCAGCAGCCTAATCTCTGGGGCCAACGTCCTGACTTTC. It yields the protein CASSLISGANVLTF.

The chain's CDR3 is CASSWPAGGPSTGELFF. The CDR3 DNA sequence: TGTGCCAGCAGTTGGCCAGCGGGAGGGCCTAGCACCGGGGAGCTGTTTTTT. The chain uses TRBV25-1 and TRBJ2-2; 10 nucleotides match TRBD2. In germline, CDR1 is MGHDK, CDR2 SYGVNS. V gave up 5 bases and J gave up 4 bases; unmatched junction bases: 10. The CDR3 sequence is 17 residues long. The variable domain in full, with the rest retrieved from reference TRBV25-1 and TRBJ2-2, is EADIYQTPRYLVIGTGKKITLECSQTMGHDKMYWYQQDPGMELHLIHYSYGVNSTEKGDLSSESTVSRIRTEHFPLTLESARPSHTSQYLCASSWPAGGPSTGELFFGEGSRLTVL.

V usage is TRBV21-1 and J usage is TRBJ1-2. TRBV21-1 is noted as a pseudogene. The CDR3 runs 17 residues. The chain's CDR3 is CASSKVHGSGGQDGYTF. In DNA, the CDR3 is TGTGCCAGCAGCAAAGTCCATGGTTCCGGGGGGCAGGATGGCTACACCTTC.

This chain joins TRBV28 and TRBJ1-6; TRBD1 matches 7 bases. This CDR3 has 16 residues. The germline gives CDR1 MDHEN, CDR2 SYDVKM. Trimming removed 3 bases from V and 6 bases from J; junction bases left unmatched: 8. The CDR3 region has the DNA TGTGCCAGCAGTTTCTCTACCGGGACAGCTAATTCACCCCTCCACTTT. Amino acid sequence: CASSFSTGTANSPLHF.

The chain is built from TRBV6-5 and TRBJ1-1; D ambiguous. The CDR3 consists of 14 residues. Between the trimmed V and J ends, which lost 7 bases and 1 base, there was a span of 13 bases. CDR1 MNHEY and CDR2 SVGAGI come from the germline V gene. CDR3 DNA sequence: TGTGCCAGCACCTACAGATATAAGAACACTGAAGCTTTCTTT. Amino acids: CASTYRYKNTEAFF.

This clone was counted only a few times. J is TRBJ2-3 and V is TRBV10-3; 7 positions match TRBD1. The CDR3 runs to 15 residues. Germline V gene data show CDR1 as ENHRY and CDR2 as SYGVKD. Unmatched junction bases numbered 7, after V lost 5 bases and J lost 2 bases. The DNA of the CDR3 is TGTGCCATCAGTCGGGACAGCGCAAACACAGATACGCAGTATTTT. It is translated as CAISRDSANTDTQYF.

The chain recombines TRBV6-5 with TRBJ2-6, with D maybe TRBD1 (6 bases). Per germline, CDR1 MNHEY and CDR2 SVGAGI. The length of the CDR3 is 16 residues. V lost 2 bases to trimming and J lost 2 bases, with 10 bases between them. CDR3 residues: CASSYAGETGANVLTF. CDR3 nucleotides: TGTGCCAGCAGTTACGCAGGGGAAACTGGGGCCAACGTCCTGACTTTC.

V and J are TRBV7-2 and TRBJ2-7; no clear D gene. Trimming took 5 bases from V and 0 from J, leaving 8 bases between them. Germline V lookup: CDR1 SGHTA, CDR2 FQGNSA. CDR3 length: 13 amino acids. The CDR3 DNA is TGTGCCAGCAGCCCCCGGTTCTCCTACGAGCAGTACTTC. Translated: CASSPRFSYEQYF. Supplemented by reference TRBV7-2 and TRBJ2-7, the full variable domain reads GAGVSQSPSNKVTEKGKDVELRCDPISGHTALYWYRQSLGQGLEFLIYFQGNSAPDKSGLPSDRFSAERTGGSVSTLTIQRTQQEDSAVYLCASSPRFSYEQYFGPGTRLTVT.

This clone was recorded only once. The chain employs TRBV5-4 and TRBJ2-5, with D perhaps matching TRBD1 (5 bases). The germline V gene encodes CDR1 SGHNT and CDR2 YYREEE (reference sequence). V gave up 4 bases and J gave up 4 bases, with 14 bases separating them. The CDR3 has 14 amino acids. The CDR3 sequence: CASSTGRGPETQYF. DNA for the CDR3: TGTGCCAGCAGCACCGGTAGGGGCCCAGAGACCCAGTACTTC.

The chain couples TRBV10-1 to TRBJ2-5, with D uncertain. Trimming cost V 2 bases and J 5 bases, with 6 bases left between them. The CDR3 sequence is 12 residues long. Germline CDR1 is WNHNN and CDR2 is SYGVQD (reference sequence). CDR3 region: CASSEARETQYF. CDR3 coding DNA: TGCGCCAGCAGTGAGGCCCGGGAGACCCAGTACTTC.

This clone has more than one count but fewer than ten. This chain links TRBV9 with TRBJ2-5, with 11 bases identical to TRBD2. CDR1 is SGDLS, CDR2 YYNGEE, per germline. The trim removed 4 bases at V and 5 bases at J, leaving 19 bases unmatched. The CDR3 is made up of 19 amino acids. This chain's CDR3 is CASSSPPSGLAGGRETQYF. The CDR3 coding sequence is TGTGCCAGCAGCTCTCCCCCTTCGGGGCTAGCGGGGGGACGGGAGACCCAGTACTTC.

J is TRBJ1-2 and V is TRBV27; TRBD1 is a possible D gene (6 bases). This CDR3 has 14 residues. CDR1 is MNHEY and CDR2 is SMNVEV in the germline V gene (reference sequence). Trimming left V 3 bases short and J 4 bases short, with 12 bases between. The CDR3 sequence: CASSLAGEGYGYTF. The CDR3 nucleotides are TGTGCCAGCAGTTTGGCAGGGGAGGGCTATGGCTACACCTTC.

J is TRBJ2-7 and V is TRBV30; TRBD1 might be the D (5 bases). This CDR3 is built from 14 residues. The V end was cut by 2 bases, the J end by 3 bases, with 14 bases between. The germline CDR1 and CDR2 sequences are GTSNPN and SVGIG (reference sequence). The CDR3, as DNA: TGTGCCTGGAGTACATACAGGAGAGTCTACGAGCAGTACGTC. It yields the protein CAWSTYRRVYEQYV.

The V gene is TRBV5-1, the J gene TRBJ1-2, with a tentative D call TRBD1 (5 bases). From germline, CDR1 is SGHRS and CDR2 YFSETQ. The length of the CDR3 is 13 residues. V dropped 7 bases and J dropped 8 bases, with 18 bases sitting between them. CDR3 amino acids: CASHRPSQEGYTF. The CDR3 nucleotides read TGCGCCAGCCACAGGCCATCTCAGGAAGGCTACACCTTC.

This clone was counted between two and nine times. The CDR3 DNA reads TGTGCCAGCAGCCCCTACAGGGGCCGCGGTGTGAATGAGCAGTTCTTC. As protein: CASSPYRGRGVNEQFF. The V gene is TRBV11-2, the J gene TRBJ2-1; the match to TRBD1 covers 7 bases. The V gene end was trimmed by 5 bases and the J gene end by 7 bases; junction bases not matched to a gene: 14. CDR1 is SGHAT and CDR2 is FQNNGV in the germline V gene. CDR3 length: 16 amino acids.

The J gene is TRBJ2-1, the V gene TRBV4-1; a weak D match, TRBD1 (5 bases). The CDR3 spans 14 residues. V was pared by 4 bases and J by 3 bases, with 10 bases between. Germline V CDR1 and CDR2: MGHRA, YSYEKL. CDR3 sequence reads: CASSLSDNYNEQFF. The CDR3 coding sequence is TGCGCCAGCAGCCTTTCGGACAACTACAATGAGCAGTTCTTC.

The V gene is TRBV6-1, the J gene TRBJ2-4; possibly TRBD2 for D (5 bases). Deletions cut 8 bases from V and 6 bases from J, with 14 bases between. CDR3 size: 13 residues. Germline loops: CDR1 MNHNS, CDR2 SASEGT. The DNA for the CDR3 is TGTGCCAGCGGGGAGACACCGAGAAACATTCAGTACTTC. Amino acids: CASGETPRNIQYF.

This clone appeared a few times. The chain is built from TRBV29-1 and TRBJ1-1, with a possible D match to TRBD1 (6 bases). The CDR3 spans 13 residues. Germline CDR1 SQVTM, CDR2 ANQGSEA. Trimming shortened V by 7 bases and J by 4 bases, and 16 bases separated the two germline ends. The CDR3: CSDQTGIVTEAFF. The CDR3 bases are TGCAGCGATCAGACAGGCATCGTCACTGAAGCTTTCTTT.

The chain joins TRBV25-1 to TRBJ2-5, with TRBD2 as a possible D gene (5 bases). This CDR3 has 13 residues. From germline, CDR1 is MGHDK and CDR2 SYGVNS. Trimming took 2 bases from V and 7 from J, leaving 11 bases between them. The CDR3 sequence: CASSEPGYRTQYF. CDR3 sequence (DNA): TGTGCCAGCAGTGAACCGGGATACAGGACCCAGTACTTC.

The CDR3 protein is CATSRGPDRGQGGELFF. The CDR3 bases are TGTGCCACCAGCAGAGGCCCGGACAGGGGGCAGGGCGGGGAGCTGTTTTTT. The chain has TRBV15 and TRBJ2-2, with 11 positions matching TRBD1. Germline lookup yields CDR1 LNHNV and CDR2 YYDKDF (reference sequence). The CDR3 covers 17 residues. The J segment lost 7 bases and the V segment lost 1 base, leaving 8 bases of the junction unmatched.

This sequence joins TRBV9 and TRBJ2-2; TRBD2 is a possible D gene (5 bases). The CDR3 is made up of 16 amino acids. Germline CDR1 is SGDLS and CDR2 is YYNGEE. V lost 0 bases and J lost 6, with 15 bases in between. The CDR3: CASSVGLAASAGELFF. The CDR3 bases are TGTGCCAGCAGCGTAGGTCTAGCAGCCAGCGCCGGGGAGCTGTTTTTT.